This T cell receptor (beta chain) originates from a study of CD8+ T cells in alopecia areata. CDR1 SGHRS and CDR2 YFSETQ come from the germline V gene. This CDR3 comprises 14 residues. Trimming at V came to 2 bases and at J to 6 bases, leaving 5 bases not matched to a gene. Extracted RNA was reverse transcribed, and the resulting cDNA served as sequencing template. Produced via immunoSEQ multiplex PCR; TCRdb's table is partial and in-frame only. This sample has about 200,000 clones, with 58% found just once. This sample's treatment: oral pan-JAK inhibitor, 5-10 mg twice daily. The receptor was isolated from a human donor with alopecia areata. This sample comprised CD4+ T cells sorted from blood, obtained at week 24, from a patient treated with tofacitinib. The chain recombines TRBV5-1 with TRBJ1-2; 9 bases align to TRBD1. The CDR3 nucleotides read TGCGCCAGCAGCTTCACAGGGGGCGCGGATGGCTACACCTTC. This encodes CASSFTGGADGYTF.